Listed here are 15 T cell receptor beta chains from one sample, sequenced in a study of shared clonotypes between healthy human individuals. Produced via immunoSEQ multiplex PCR; TCRdb's table is partial and in-frame only. The sample lists over a million clones, roughly 96% seen once, with roughly 1.2% in the top ten. Sequenced: naive CD4+ T cells sorted from blood. Subset in this sample: CD45RA+ positively selected. Every receptor here comes from a man in his thirties or forties in good health.

This chain uses TRBV18 with TRBJ2-5; D possibly corresponds to TRBD1 (7 bases). CDR3 length equals 16 residues. Germline V gene data show CDR1 as KGHSH and CDR2 as LQKENI. V lost 7 bases and J 1 base, leaving 19 bases between the germline ends. CDR3 DNA: TGTGCCAGCTTAGGTTTCGGGCGGGACAGCCAAGAGACCCAGTACTTC. Its translation is CASLGFGRDSQETQYF.

The J gene is TRBJ1-2, the V gene TRBV6-1; D might be TRBD1 (5 bases). This CDR3 spans 12 amino acids. Germline values: CDR1 MNHNS, CDR2 SASEGT. V lost 2 bases and J lost 8, with 9 bases in between. Here the CDR3 DNA reads TGTGCCAGCAGTGAACAGTGGGACGGCTACACCTTC. It is translated as CASSEQWDGYTF.

Points on this clone: At one end, the junction sequence differs from germline, possibly due to a read error. The chain recombines TRBV10-3 with TRBJ2-7; tentatively, D is TRBD2 (6 bases). CDR3 length: 15 residues. CDR1 is ENHRY, CDR2 SYGVKD, per germline. The CDR3 DNA follows: TGTGCCAGCAGTGTACCGGGGGAAAACTCCTACGAGCAGTACTTC. Translation gives CASSVPGENSYEQYF.

The chain has TRBV5-4 and TRBJ2-1; a weak D match, TRBD2 (5 bases). The CDR3 is made up of 14 amino acids. Germline loops: CDR1 SGHNT, CDR2 YYREEE (reference sequence). The V gene lost 3 bases and the J gene lost 2 bases, with 9 bases spanning the gap. The CDR3 spells CASSSLATYNEQFF. DNA of the CDR3: TGTGCCAGCAGCTCCCTAGCAACCTACAATGAGCAGTTCTTC.

This clone appeared a single time. In DNA, the CDR3 is TGCAGCGCCGGCGGGTGGGGAGAGACCCAGTACTTC. As protein: CSAGGWGETQYF. The rearrangement links TRBV29-1 to TRBJ2-5, with a tentative D call TRBD2 (5 bases). The CDR3 loop spans 12 amino acids. Germline V gene lookup returns CDR1 SQVTM and CDR2 ANQGSEA. Trimming pared 7 bases from V and 4 bases from J, leaving 13 bases between.

V is TRBV7-9 and J is TRBJ1-1; 7 bases fit TRBD1. CDR3 size: 13 residues. The germline gives CDR1 SEHNR, CDR2 FQNEAQ (reference sequence). Trimming at V came to 6 bases and at J to 4 bases, leaving 5 bases not matched to a gene. In DNA, the CDR3 is TGTGCCAGCAGTCTGACAGGGCTCACTGAAGCTTTCTTT. Protein product: CASSLTGLTEAFF.

The chain uses TRBV7-3 and TRBJ1-5, with 9 bases identical to TRBD1. V lost 3 bases, J lost 4 bases, and 4 bases stayed unmatched. The germline gives CDR1 SGHTA, CDR2 FQGTGA. The CDR3 is 15 residues long. CDR3 nucleotides: TGTGCCAGCAGCTTGACCGGGACAGGGAATCAGCCCCAGCATTTT. It translates to CASSLTGTGNQPQHF. Full variable domain (missing parts from reference TRBV7-3 and TRBJ1-5): GAGVSQTPSNKVTEKGKYVELRCDPISGHTALYWYRQSLGQGPEFLIYFQGTGAADDSGLPNDRFFAVRPEGSVSTLKIQRTERGDSAVYLCASSLTGTGNQPQHFGDGTRLSIL.

The chain couples TRBV19 to TRBJ1-3; D is ambiguous. Germline assignment: CDR1 LNHDA and CDR2 SQIVND (reference sequence). With 0 bases removed from V and 2 bases from J, the gap between germline ends came to 8 bases. The CDR3 is 15 amino acids. CDR3 in amino acids: CASSIESGTGNTIYF. The CDR3 nucleotides are TGTGCCAGTAGTATAGAGTCCGGGACTGGAAACACCATATATTTT.

V and J are TRBV7-9 and TRBJ2-6; 7 positions match TRBD2. The CDR3 has 17 residues. The V gene's germline CDR1 is SEHNR and CDR2 FQNEAQ (reference sequence). V lost 4 bases and J lost 0; bases outside the gene matches: 6. In DNA form, the CDR3 reads TGTGCCAGCAGCTCCCTGCGGGAGAGCTCTGGGGCCAACGTCCTGACTTTC. Protein sequence: CASSSLRESSGANVLTF.

The DNA of the CDR3 is TGCGCCAGCAGCTTGTCCCCGACAAGGAGACTCACAGATACGCAGTATTTT. Amino acids: CASSLSPTRRLTDTQYF. The rearrangement joins TRBV5-1 to TRBJ2-3, with no clear D. Germline assignment: CDR1 SGHRS and CDR2 YFSETQ. CDR3 length: 17 amino acids. Trimming shortened V by 1 base and J by 2 bases, and 17 bases separated the two germline ends.

This clone was seen a single time. The CDR3 coding sequence is TGCGCCAGCAGAGGACTAGAGCAGGACATTCAGTACTTC. Translated, it gives CASRGLEQDIQYF. The chain couples TRBV10-2 to TRBJ2-4, with 7 bases lining up with TRBD2. J lost 8 bases, V lost 6 bases, and 7 bases had no gene match. The CDR3 is made up of 13 amino acids. CDR1 is WSHSY and CDR2 is SAAADI in the germline V gene.

Written as DNA, the CDR3 is TGTGCCAGCAGCCCTCGTAGACAGAACTACAATGAGCAGTTCTTC. This encodes CASSPRRQNYNEQFF. This sequence joins TRBV14 and TRBJ2-1, with D maybe TRBD1 (5 bases). The CDR3 contains 15 residues. The V and J ends lost 4 bases and 3 bases respectively, with 13 bases between them. The germline gives CDR1 SGHDN, CDR2 FVKESK.

This clone was found once. This rearrangement joins TRBV6-1 to TRBJ2-1; D remains unclear. Trimming took off 7 bases at V and 15 bases at J, with 16 bases between the two ends. The CDR3 totals 11 residues. Germline values: CDR1 MNHNS, CDR2 SASEGT. The CDR3 loop reads CASTVGSLGFF. The CDR3 DNA reads TGTGCCAGCACCGTGGGCAGCTTGGGGTTCTTC.

The rearrangement joins TRBV5-1 to TRBJ2-3, with D possibly called TRBD1 or TRBD2 (5 bases each). V shed 4 bases and J shed 4 bases, with 10 bases lying between them. CDR1 SGHRS and CDR2 YFSETQ come from the germline V gene. The CDR3 consists of 13 residues. The CDR3 sequence is CASSIGTPDTQYF. The CDR3 DNA is TGCGCCAGCAGCATTGGGACCCCAGATACGCAGTATTTT.

The V call is TRBV14, the J call TRBJ1-3; the D is unclear. V was clipped by 5 bases and J by 8 bases, with 13 bases between them. The CDR3 has 13 residues. CDR1 and CDR2 from the germline V gene are SGHDN and FVKESK. The CDR3 protein is CASSRKARDTIYF. CDR3 DNA sequence: TGTGCCAGCAGCAGGAAGGCGCGGGACACCATATATTTT.